One T cell receptor beta chain is described in this entry. Germline loops: CDR1 SGHKS, CDR2 YYEKEE (reference sequence). V gave up 4 bases and J gave up 7 bases, with 17 bases separating them. CDR3 length equals 15 residues. The entry originates in a study of blood T cells in healthy people across ages. A J-beta primer mix and a sample-barcoded 5' primer were used in a second PCR of roughly 6 to 12 cycles. A single record per CDR3 protein comes from TCRdb applying MiXCR to the 5' RACE reads. The data hold approximately 1.5 million distinct CDR3 sequences, with almost 35% observed a single time. Sequences were obtained from blood. V and J are TRBV5-5 and TRBJ1-4; no definite D call. This receptor was identified in a woman aged 25 to 39 in good health. The CDR3 bases are TGTGCCAGCAGCCTGTTCGAAGGGTGGATTGAAAAACTGTTTTTT. It yields the protein CASSLFEGWIEKLFF.